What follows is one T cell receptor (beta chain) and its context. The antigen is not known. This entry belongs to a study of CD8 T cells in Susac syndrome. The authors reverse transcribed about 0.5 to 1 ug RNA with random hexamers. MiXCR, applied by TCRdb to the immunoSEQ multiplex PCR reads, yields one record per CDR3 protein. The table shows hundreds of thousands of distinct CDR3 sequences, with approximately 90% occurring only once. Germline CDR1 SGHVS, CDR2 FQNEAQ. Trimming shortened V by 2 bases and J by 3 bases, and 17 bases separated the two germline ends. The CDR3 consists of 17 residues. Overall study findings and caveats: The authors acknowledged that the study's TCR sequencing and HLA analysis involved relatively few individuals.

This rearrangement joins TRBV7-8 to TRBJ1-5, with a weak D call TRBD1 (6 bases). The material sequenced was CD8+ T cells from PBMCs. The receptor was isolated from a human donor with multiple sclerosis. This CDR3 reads CASSLHRVQAHNQPQHF. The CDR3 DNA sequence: TGTGCCAGCAGCTTACACAGGGTTCAAGCCCACAATCAGCCCCAGCATTTT.